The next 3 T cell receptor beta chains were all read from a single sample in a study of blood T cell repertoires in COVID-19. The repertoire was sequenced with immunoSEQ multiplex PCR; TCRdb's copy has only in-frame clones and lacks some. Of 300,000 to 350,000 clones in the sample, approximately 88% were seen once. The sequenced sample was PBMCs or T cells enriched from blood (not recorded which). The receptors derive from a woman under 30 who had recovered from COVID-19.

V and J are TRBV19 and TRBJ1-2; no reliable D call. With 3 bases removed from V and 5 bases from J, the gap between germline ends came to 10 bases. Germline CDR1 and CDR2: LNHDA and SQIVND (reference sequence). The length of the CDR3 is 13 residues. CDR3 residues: CASSISRRYGYTF. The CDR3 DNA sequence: TGTGCCAGTAGTATTTCTCGCCGGTATGGCTACACCTTC. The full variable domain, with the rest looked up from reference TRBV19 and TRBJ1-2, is DGGITQSPKYLFRKEGQNVTLSCEQNLNHDAMYWYRQDPGQGLRLIYYSQIVNDFQKGDIAEGYSVSREKKESFPLTVTSAQKNPTAFYLCASSISRRYGYTFGSGTRLTVV.

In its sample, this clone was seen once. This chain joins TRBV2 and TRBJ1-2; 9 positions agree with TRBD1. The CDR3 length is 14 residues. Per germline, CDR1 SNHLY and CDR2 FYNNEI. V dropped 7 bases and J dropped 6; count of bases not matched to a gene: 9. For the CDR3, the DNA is TGTGCCAGCATGAACAACCGGGACAGGGATGGCTACACCTTC. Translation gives CASMNNRDRDGYTF.

CDR3 sequence: CATSRAVNEKLFF. In DNA, the CDR3 is TGTGCCACCAGCAGAGCCGTGAATGAAAAACTGTTTTTT. The J gene is TRBJ1-4, the V gene TRBV15; no clear D. This CDR3 is built from 13 residues. Germline CDR1 LNHNV, CDR2 YYDKDF (reference sequence). The V end was cut by 1 base, the J end by 5 bases, with 5 bases between.